The clone carrying this T cell receptor beta chain was seen many times. This sample is part of a study of early T cells in non-severe SARS-CoV-2 infection. The CDR3 has 13 amino acids. The germline gives CDR1 SGHAT, CDR2 FQNNGV. The V gene end was trimmed by 5 bases and the J gene end by 9 bases; junction bases not matched to a gene: 6. TCRdb passed the 5' RACE reads through MiXCR, listing each CDR3 protein once. Of 60,000 to 85,000 distinct CDR3 sequences listed, 15% to 17% are singletons. This chain connects TRBV11-2 to TRBJ2-1; 8 bases match TRBD1. The material sequenced was whole blood. This sequence was found in an adult who was a healthcare worker with PCR-confirmed SARS-CoV-2 infection or an uninfected control (not recorded which). The CDR3 DNA reads TGTGCCAGCAGCCCGTCAGGGGGCAGTGAGCAGTTCTTC. It yields the protein CASSPSGGSEQFF.